This T cell receptor (beta chain) is from a study of cytomegalovirus exposure and HLA in healthy donors. With 7 bases clipped from V and 3 bases from J, the junction kept 16 bases outside the gene matches. The germline gives CDR1 MDHEN, CDR2 SYDVKM. The CDR3 extends over 17 amino acids. Participants comprised healthy donors of bone marrow. Vbeta (60) and Jbeta (13) primers were used in the PCR. This table comes from immunoSEQ multiplex PCR, and its TCRdb copy is limited to in-frame clones, with some not included. The table records about 140,000 clones, about three quarters of them present only once. The source of this sequence is a female donor in good health and CMV-seronegative. This chain joins TRBV28 and TRBJ1-1; TRBD1 aligns across 8 bases. Material: PBMCs. CDR3 loop: CASTSLAAGGADTEAFF. The CDR3 DNA reads TGTGCCAGCACCTCACTGGCGGCAGGGGGCGCGGACACTGAAGCTTTCTTT.